These 4 T cell receptor beta chains came from one sample sequenced in a study of T cell responses to AZD1222 COVID-19 vaccine. Method: immunoSEQ multiplex PCR; TCRdb's copy keeps in-frame clones and lacks some. This sample has more than 90,000 clones, with around 89% found just once. Sample: peripheral blood, taken 28 days after the second AZD1222 dose. These receptors were obtained from an adult who received the AZD1222 COVID-19 vaccine.

The V gene is TRBV19, the J gene TRBJ2-3; maybe TRBD2 (7 bases). V was trimmed by 2 bases and J by 4 bases, leaving 16 bases between them. Germline assignment: CDR1 LNHDA and CDR2 SQIVND (reference sequence). There are 16 residues in the CDR3. CDR3 residues: CASSIRGGFDPDTQYF. Written as DNA, the CDR3 is TGTGCCAGTAGTATAAGGGGGGGCTTCGACCCAGATACGCAGTATTTT.

The chain links TRBV6-5 to TRBJ1-5; no reliable D call. The germline V and J ends were trimmed by 4 bases and 2 bases, with 12 bases remaining between them. This CDR3 contains 15 residues. Germline lookup yields CDR1 MNHEY and CDR2 SVGAGI. The CDR3 coding sequence is TGTGCCAGCAGTTCCCACCCGGCCGGCAATCAGCCCCAGCATTTT. This gives the protein CASSSHPAGNQPQHF.

The chain has TRBV12-5 and TRBJ2-7; D possibly corresponds to TRBD1 (5 bases). V dropped 2 bases and J dropped 1 base, with 9 bases sitting between them. The CDR3 consists of 14 residues. Germline V gene sequence: CDR1 LGHNT, CDR2 FRNRAP. CDR3 in amino acids: CASGLTGLSYEQYF. CDR3 coding DNA: TGTGCTAGTGGTTTGACAGGTCTATCCTACGAGCAGTACTTC.

The table lists this clone with a count of one. The rearrangement joins TRBV29-1 to TRBJ2-5; D is unclear. Trimming removed 6 bases from V and 4 bases from J, with 18 bases in between. CDR3 length: 14 amino acids. Germline values: CDR1 SQVTM, CDR2 ANQGSEA. The CDR3 loop is CSVVTALERETQYF. The DNA of the CDR3 is TGCAGCGTGGTTACAGCTTTAGAACGAGAGACCCAGTACTTC.